The rows below give T cell receptor beta chains drawn from one sample of a study of early T cells in non-severe SARS-CoV-2 infection. TCRdb passed the 5' RACE reads through MiXCR, listing each CDR3 protein once. The sample lists about 55,000 distinct CDR3 sequences; less than 15% were seen once. Sample: whole blood, taken at baseline. These receptors came from an adult who was a healthcare worker with PCR-confirmed SARS-CoV-2 infection or an uninfected control (not recorded which). CDR3s include the opening cysteine and the closing phenylalanine or tryptophan. D genes are given only for firm matches. Only part of the rows carry a size: once, few, many, or a class if the clone is expanded.

d_gene	v_gene	j_gene	abundance	len	CDR3nt	CDR3aa
TRBD2	TRBV28	TRBJ2-7	many	16	TGTGCCAGCAGCCGCTCGGGACTAGCGGGGGCCTACGAGCAGTACTTC	CASSRSGLAGAYEQYF
NA	TRBV2	TRBJ1-5	NA	15	TGTGCCAGCAGTGTCGGCAGGGGAGACCGTCAGCCCCAGCATTTT	CASSVGRGDRQPQHF
NA	TRBV6-4	TRBJ2-3	many	15	TGTGCCAGCAGTGACGCCGGGCAAAGCACAGATACGCAGTATTTT	CASSDAGQSTDTQYF
NA	TRBV14	TRBJ2-3	NA	15	TGTGCCAGCAGCCAAGAAGTAGGTAGTCCAGATACGCAGTATTTT	CASSQEVGSPDTQYF
NA	TRBV18	TRBJ2-7	few	13	TGTGCCAGCTCACAGGGGGACTTCTACGAGCAGTACTTC	CASSQGDFYEQYF
NA	TRBV7-9	TRBJ2-7	few	14	TGTGCCAGCAGCAAGTCCGGGACGCACTACGAGCAGTACTTC	CASSKSGTHYEQYF
NA	TRBV6-5	TRBJ1-2	few	14	TGTGCCAGCAGTTACGACTCCGAGGGCTATGGCTACACCTTC	CASSYDSEGYGYTF
NA	TRBV18	TRBJ2-7	few	14	TGTGCCAGCTCACCACCGCCGGGGGCGTTCGAGCAGTACTTC	CASSPPPGAFEQYF
NA	TRBV20-1	TRBJ2-3	NA	15	TGCAGTGCTAGAGATGCGGGAACGGCCAGAGATACGCAGTATTTT	CSARDAGTARDTQYF
TRBD2	TRBV7-9	TRBJ2-1	NA	15	TGTGCCAGCAGCCCCCTAGCGGGGGGGTACAATGAGCAGTTCTTC	CASSPLAGGYNEQFF
NA	TRBV12-3/TRBV12-4	TRBJ1-5	NA	15	TGTGCCAGCAGTTTAGGGGCCCATAGCAATCAGCCCCAGCATTTT	CASSLGAHSNQPQHF
NA	TRBV7-2	TRBJ2-3	once	12	TGTGCCAGCGGATCCCTGGGGGATACGCAGTATTTT	CASGSLGDTQYF
TRBD1	TRBV28	TRBJ2-6	many	15	TGTGCCAGCAGGACAGGGAGCTCTGGGGCCAACGTCCTGACTTTC	CASRTGSSGANVLTF
NA	TRBV7-9	TRBJ2-3	many	13	TGTGCCAGCAGCCCAAAGGGGACTGCTACGCAGTATTTT	CASSPKGTATQYF
NA	TRBV12-5	TRBJ1-2	many	16	TGTGCTAGTGGTTTGGTCGGTGACCAGGACCTGTATGGCTACACCTTC	CASGLVGDQDLYGYTF
TRBD1	TRBV19	TRBJ1-1	many	16	TGTGCCAGTTATTCGAGGGGCCGGGACAGGGGGCTTGAAGCTTTCTTT	CASYSRGRDRGLEAFF
NA	TRBV4-2	TRBJ1-5	few	16	TGTGCCAGCAGCCAAGTGAATGGGGGTGGCAATCAGCCCCAGCATTTT	CASSQVNGGGNQPQHF
NA	TRBV5-1	TRBJ2-7	NA	14	TGCGCCAGCAGCTTGGGGGCGGTGGCAGACGAGCAGTACTTC	CASSLGAVADEQYF
TRBD1	TRBV7-2	TRBJ1-4	NA	17	TGTGCCAGCAGCCGCTGGACAGGGGGCGCAGCTAATGAAAAACTGTTTTTT	CASSRWTGGAANEKLFF
TRBD1	TRBV18	TRBJ1-4	NA	14	TGTGCCAGCTCAAACAGGGGGATGGATGAAAAACTGTTTTTT	CASSNRGMDEKLFF
TRBD2	TRBV4-3	TRBJ2-3	few	17	TGCGCCAGCAGCCAAGAGGCCAGCGGGAGCGGCACAGATACGCAGTATTTT	CASSQEASGSGTDTQYF
TRBD2	TRBV9	TRBJ2-1	NA	16	TGTGCCAGCACTCACGGGAGGGCAAGTTTTAGGAATGAGCAGTTCTTC	CASTHGRASFRNEQFF
TRBD1	TRBV6-5	TRBJ1-2	many	15	TGTGCCAGCAGTTTCTTCGGGACAGGGAACTCTGGCTACACCTTC	CASSFFGTGNSGYTF
NA	TRBV4-1	TRBJ1-1	NA	15	TGCGCCAGCATGCGGGGGACAATCATGAACACTGAAGCTTTCTTT	CASMRGTIMNTEAFF
NA	TRBV7-2	TRBJ2-3	NA	15	TGTGCCAGCAGCTTAATCGGCAGGATTACAGATACGCAGTATTTT	CASSLIGRITDTQYF
TRBD1	TRBV7-9	TRBJ2-5	many	13	TGTGCCAGCGCTACAGGGGAAATAGAGACCCAGTACTTC	CASATGEIETQYF
TRBD2	TRBV2	TRBJ2-5	NA	16	TGTGCCAGCAGTGGGTGGGATAGCGGGAACCAAGAGACCCAGTACTTC	CASSGWDSGNQETQYF
TRBD1	TRBV24-1	TRBJ1-1	few	14	TGTGCCACCAGTGATCAGCGGACAGGGACTGAAGCTTTCTTT	CATSDQRTGTEAFF
NA	TRBV6-4	TRBJ2-1	NA	14	NA	CASRSAWGQGNTFF
NA	TRBV6-5	TRBJ1-1	few	14	TGTGCCAGCAGCGACGACAGCTTGAACACTGAAGCTTTCTTT	CASSDDSLNTEAFF
NA	TRBV5-1	TRBJ1-1	NA	13	TGCGCCAGCAGCTACTATGGGGACACTGAAGCTTTCTTT	CASSYYGDTEAFF
TRBD1	TRBV29-1	TRBJ2-5	few	13	TGCAGCGTCACTCAGGGGGCACGAGAGACCCAGTACTTC	CSVTQGARETQYF
NA	TRBV11-3	TRBJ2-1	few	15	TGTGCCAGCAGGCATAGGAGGAACTCCTACAATGAGCAGTTCTTC	CASRHRRNSYNEQFF
NA	TRBV29-1	TRBJ1-1	NA	13	TGCAGCTCCGTTAATGGGAGGAACACTGAAGCTTTCTTT	CSSVNGRNTEAFF
NA	TRBV10-3	TRBJ1-5	NA	14	TGTGCCATCAGTGGAGAGTTTAGCAATCAGCCCCAGCATTTT	CAISGEFSNQPQHF
TRBD2	TRBV5-4	TRBJ2-7	many	16	TGTGCCAGCAGCGAGACTAGCGGGGGGCCGGCCTACGAGCAGTACTTC	CASSETSGGPAYEQYF
NA	TRBV7-2	TRBJ2-1	NA	14	TGTGCCAGCAGCTTACTTCCCTCTTACAATGAGCAGTTCTTC	CASSLLPSYNEQFF
TRBD1	TRBV3-1	TRBJ1-2	medium-sized	15	TGTGCCAGCAGCCAAGGAACAGGGGCCTACTATGGCTACACCTTC	CASSQGTGAYYGYTF
NA	TRBV30	TRBJ1-6	NA	13	TGTGCCTGGAGTACGGGGGGGGATTCACCCCTCCACTTT	CAWSTGGDSPLHF
NA	TRBV20-1	TRBJ2-7	NA	13	TGCAGTGCCAAGACAGGAAGGGGCTACGAGCAGTACTTC	CSAKTGRGYEQYF